The next 8 T cell receptor beta chains were all read from a single sample in a study of T cell responses to AZD1222 COVID-19 vaccine. Profiling relied on immunoSEQ multiplex PCR, and the TCRdb table lists in-frame clones only, not all of them. The sample has under 150,000 clones; around 90% are singletons. The sample here was peripheral blood, taken on day 0 of AZD1222 vaccination. These receptors came from an adult in good health.

The gene calls are TRBV14 and TRBJ1-2; weak D call: TRBD1 (5 bases). Trimming removed 2 bases from V and 6 bases from J, with 13 bases in between. The germline V gene encodes CDR1 SGHDN and CDR2 FVKESK. This CDR3 has 14 amino acids. CDR3 sequence reads: CASSQMLGGDGYTF. The CDR3 DNA is TGTGCCAGCAGCCAAATGCTGGGAGGGGATGGCTACACCTTC.

The gene calls are TRBV4-1 and TRBJ2-1; D not resolved. CDR1 is MGHRA, CDR2 YSYEKL, per germline. V dropped 0 bases and J dropped 15 bases, with 12 bases sitting between them. CDR3 length: 12 residues. The CDR3 protein is CASSQDPLGRFF. CDR3 coding DNA: TGCGCCAGCAGCCAAGACCCACTTGGCCGGTTCTTC.

Note on this clone: An end of the junction does not agree with germline; a read error may underlie this. The V call is TRBV9, the J call TRBJ2-4; 14 bases fit TRBD2. The CDR3 is 17 amino acids. Germline assignment: CDR1 SGDLS and CDR2 YYNGEE. CDR3 in DNA: TGTGCCAGCAGCGTTCTGACTAGCGGGAGGGCCAAGAACATTCAGTACTTC. Its protein product is CASSVLTSGRAKNIQYF.

This chain connects TRBV3-1 (or the pseudogene TRBV3-2) to TRBJ2-3; no definite D call. V gave up 0 bases and J gave up 4 bases, with 11 bases separating them. The CDR3 contains 15 residues. Germline assignment: CDR1 LGHDT and CDR2 YNNKEL (reference sequence). The CDR3 region has the DNA TGTGCCAGCAGCCAAGATACGCTAGAATCAGATACGCAGTATTTT. This sequence encodes CASSQDTLESDTQYF.

V usage is TRBV5-6 and J usage is TRBJ1-5; 12 bases are a match to TRBD1. From germline, CDR1 is SGHDT and CDR2 YYEEEE. Trimming took 0 bases from V and 9 from J; bases not matched to a gene: 13. This CDR3 region has 18 residues. The CDR3 sequence: CASSLVGTGGGFDRPQHF. Here the CDR3 DNA reads TGTGCCAGCAGCTTGGTCGGGACAGGGGGCGGCTTTGATCGGCCCCAGCATTTT.

The chain has TRBV3-1 (or the pseudogene TRBV3-2) and TRBJ2-5; the match to TRBD2 covers 13 bases. CDR1 LGHDT and CDR2 YNNKEL come from the germline V gene (reference sequence). The CDR3 consists of 15 residues. The junction had 8 bases not matched to a gene; V was cut back by 4 bases and J by 9 bases. This chain's CDR3 is CASSPTTGLAGPQYF. The CDR3 nucleotides are TGTGCCAGCAGCCCAACAACGGGACTAGCGGGACCCCAGTACTTC.

The chain combines TRBV4-3 with TRBJ1-1; 9 nucleotides align to TRBD1. Germline V gene lookup returns CDR1 LGHNA and CDR2 YSLEER. Trimming cost V 0 bases and J 7 bases; bases outside gene matches: 6. This CDR3 comprises 15 residues. The CDR3 loop reads CASSQDLGQGSEAFF. As DNA, the CDR3 is TGCGCCAGCAGCCAAGACTTGGGACAGGGCAGTGAAGCTTTCTTT.

The CDR3 region has the DNA TGTGCCAGCAGCTCTCGGCGGGGAGGGCAGTACTTC. Translating gives CASSSRRGGQYF. V and J are TRBV11-2 and TRBJ2-7; TRBD2 might be the D (6 bases). The CDR3 totals 12 residues. V lost 4 bases and J 9 bases, leaving 13 bases between the germline ends. The germline gives CDR1 SGHAT, CDR2 FQNNGV.